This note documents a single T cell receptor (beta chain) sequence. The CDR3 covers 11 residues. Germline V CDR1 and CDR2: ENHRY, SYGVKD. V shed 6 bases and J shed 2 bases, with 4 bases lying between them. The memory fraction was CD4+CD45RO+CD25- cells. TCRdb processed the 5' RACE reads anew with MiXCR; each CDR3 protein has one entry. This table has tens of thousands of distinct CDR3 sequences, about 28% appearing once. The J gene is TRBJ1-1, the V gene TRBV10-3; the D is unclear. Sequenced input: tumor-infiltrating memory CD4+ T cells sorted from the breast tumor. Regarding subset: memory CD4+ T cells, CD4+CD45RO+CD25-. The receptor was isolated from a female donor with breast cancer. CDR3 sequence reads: CAIRGNTEAFF. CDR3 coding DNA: TGTGCCATCAGAGGTAACACTGAAGCTTTCTTT.